Listed below are T cell receptor beta chains from one sample, sequenced in a study of OX40 agonist ivuxolimab in advanced cancers. Repertoires were generated with immunoSEQ multiplex PCR, while TCRdb's copy carries only in-frame clones and drops some. The sample includes some 87,000 clones, 80% to 95% seen only once; the top ten take approximately 0.43%. The source was CD4+ or CD8+ T cells sorted from blood, collected in a trial of the OX40 agonist ivuxolimab. The source of these receptors is an adult with an advanced solid tumor such as melanoma, head and neck, liver or kidney cancer. Each CDR3 is given with its conserved first and last residue. Fields, in order: clone size, V gene, J gene, D gene, CDR3 DNA, CDR3 protein. The D gene is left open where the match is weak. Part of the rows lack a size; the others show once, few, many or a class for expanded clones.

abundance: .
v_gene: TRBV5-1
j_gene: TRBJ1-1
d_gene: .
CDR3nt: TGCGCCAGCAGCGGGACGGGTTCTTGGAGCACTGAAGCTTTCTTT
CDR3aa: CASSGTGSWSTEAFF

abundance: .
v_gene: TRBV6-1
j_gene: TRBJ1-2
d_gene: .
CDR3nt: TGTGCCAGCTCAAATACAGGGAACTATGGCTACACCTTC
CDR3aa: CASSNTGNYGYTF

abundance: .
v_gene: TRBV18
j_gene: TRBJ1-3
d_gene: TRBD1
CDR3nt: TGTGCCAGCTCACCGGAGACAGGGACTGGAAACACCATATATTTT
CDR3aa: CASSPETGTGNTIYF

abundance: .
v_gene: TRBV19
j_gene: TRBJ2-1
d_gene: TRBD2
CDR3nt: TGTGCCAGTAGTATCCAAGGACTAGCGGGGTCGGCCCTCGGCTCCTACAATGAGCAGTTCTTC
CDR3aa: CASSIQGLAGSALGSYNEQFF

abundance: .
v_gene: TRBV5-6
j_gene: TRBJ1-1
d_gene: TRBD1
CDR3nt: TGTGCCAGCAGCTTACAGGGGGACGGGGACACTGAAGCTTTCTTT
CDR3aa: CASSLQGDGDTEAFF

abundance: .
v_gene: TRBV19
j_gene: TRBJ1-1
d_gene: .
CDR3nt: TGTGCCAGTAGTAAGTCCCGGGGGGGAACTGAAGCTTTCTTT
CDR3aa: CASSKSRGGTEAFF

abundance: few
v_gene: TRBV2
j_gene: TRBJ2-7
d_gene: .
CDR3nt: TGTGCCAGCAGCGTACCGGGACGGATAGAGCAGTACTTC
CDR3aa: CASSVPGRIEQYF

abundance: .
v_gene: TRBV11-2
j_gene: TRBJ1-1
d_gene: .
CDR3nt: TGTGCCAGCAGCTTAGATCAGGGCTGGGGCACTGAAGCTTTCTTT
CDR3aa: CASSLDQGWGTEAFF

abundance: few
v_gene: TRBV6-1
j_gene: TRBJ2-5
d_gene: .
CDR3nt: TGTGCCAGCTCCGGCGTATTACAGTTACAAGAGACCCAGTACTTC
CDR3aa: CASSGVLQLQETQYF

abundance: .
v_gene: TRBV5-1
j_gene: TRBJ2-3
d_gene: .
CDR3nt: TGCGCCAGCAGCTTGGGGGGCCAGGTGGCAGATACGCAGTATTTT
CDR3aa: CASSLGGQVADTQYF

abundance: .
v_gene: TRBV9
j_gene: TRBJ1-1
d_gene: .
CDR3nt: TGTGCCAGCAGCCCCCATTGGTTTGACACTGAAGCTTTCTTT
CDR3aa: CASSPHWFDTEAFF

abundance: .
v_gene: TRBV7-9
j_gene: TRBJ2-7
d_gene: .
CDR3nt: TGTGCCAGCAGCTTAGGGGGTACTGGAAGAGGCTACGAGCAGTACTTC
CDR3aa: CASSLGGTGRGYEQYF

abundance: once
v_gene: TRBV2
j_gene: TRBJ1-1
d_gene: .
CDR3nt: TGTGCCTCCAGGACAGAATCGAACACTGAAGCTTTCTTT
CDR3aa: CASRTESNTEAFF

abundance: .
v_gene: TRBV5-4
j_gene: TRBJ2-5
d_gene: TRBD2
CDR3nt: TGTGCCAGCAGCTTGGACGGGGGGGCCGAAGAGACCCAGTACTTC
CDR3aa: CASSLDGGAEETQYF

abundance: .
v_gene: TRBV18
j_gene: TRBJ2-3
d_gene: TRBD1
CDR3nt: TGTGCCAGCTCCTCGGGACAGGGGAACACAGATACGCAGTATTTT
CDR3aa: CASSSGQGNTDTQYF

abundance: .
v_gene: TRBV19
j_gene: TRBJ2-7
d_gene: .
CDR3nt: TGTGCCAGTAGTATCCCCGGAGTGGGGGCCGAGCAGTACTTC
CDR3aa: CASSIPGVGAEQYF

abundance: .
v_gene: TRBV6-6
j_gene: TRBJ1-1
d_gene: .
CDR3nt: TGTGCCAGCAGTTACGTGGACACTGAAGCTTTCTTT
CDR3aa: CASSYVDTEAFF

abundance: .
v_gene: TRBV28
j_gene: TRBJ2-5
d_gene: .
CDR3nt: TGTGCCAGCAGTCCCGCGGGTAGGGGCAAAGAGACCCAGTACTTC
CDR3aa: CASSPAGRGKETQYF

abundance: once
v_gene: TRBV10-3
j_gene: TRBJ2-7
d_gene: TRBD2
CDR3nt: TGTGCCATCAGTGAGTTTACTAGCGGTACCTCCTACGAGCAGTACTTC
CDR3aa: CAISEFTSGTSYEQYF

abundance: .
v_gene: TRBV11-1
j_gene: TRBJ2-3
d_gene: .
CDR3nt: TGTGCCAGCAGCTTTACCGGGACCACAACCACAGATACGCAGTATTTT
CDR3aa: CASSFTGTTTTDTQYF

abundance: .
v_gene: TRBV10-1
j_gene: TRBJ1-4
d_gene: .
CDR3nt: TGCGCCAGCCGTAAGTTTTACCTTCCTCGGGAAAAACTGTTTTTT
CDR3aa: CASRKFYLPREKLFF

abundance: .
v_gene: TRBV7-2
j_gene: TRBJ1-3
d_gene: .
CDR3nt: TGTGCCAGCAGCTTTTTCGAGGGAAACACCATATATTTT
CDR3aa: CASSFFEGNTIYF

abundance: once
v_gene: TRBV7-9
j_gene: TRBJ1-1
d_gene: TRBD1
CDR3nt: TGTGCCAGCAGCTTTACCAGGGGGCGTAATATGAACACTGAAGCTTTCTTT
CDR3aa: CASSFTRGRNMNTEAFF

abundance: few
v_gene: TRBV9
j_gene: TRBJ2-1
d_gene: TRBD2
CDR3nt: TGTGCCAGCAGCGTTGGACTAGCGGGGGGCAATGAGCAGTTCTTC
CDR3aa: CASSVGLAGGNEQFF

abundance: .
v_gene: TRBV14
j_gene: TRBJ2-5
d_gene: .
CDR3nt: TGTGCCAGCAGCCAAGTCAGGGGGGCTAGCCAAGAGACCCAGTACTTC
CDR3aa: CASSQVRGASQETQYF

abundance: once
v_gene: TRBV11-2
j_gene: TRBJ2-1
d_gene: .
CDR3nt: TGTGCCAGCAGCTTAGAAGGGGCTAGCCGTTGGAATGAGCAGTTCTTC
CDR3aa: CASSLEGASRWNEQFF

abundance: .
v_gene: TRBV4-2
j_gene: TRBJ2-1
d_gene: .
CDR3nt: TGTGCCAGCAGCCAAGATAGAGGGGGGACCTACAATGAGCAGTTCTTC
CDR3aa: CASSQDRGGTYNEQFF

abundance: once
v_gene: TRBV10-2
j_gene: TRBJ2-7
d_gene: .
CDR3nt: TGCGCCAGCAGTATGGCCTACGAGCAGTACTTC
CDR3aa: CASSMAYEQYF

abundance: .
v_gene: TRBV11-2
j_gene: TRBJ2-7
d_gene: .
CDR3nt: TGTGCCAGCAGCATGGGACTTCGATACGAGCAGTACTTC
CDR3aa: CASSMGLRYEQYF

abundance: once
v_gene: TRBV28
j_gene: TRBJ1-2
d_gene: .
CDR3nt: TGTGCCAGCACCCCGGAAAGGGGTCGTGGCTACACCTTC
CDR3aa: CASTPERGRGYTF

abundance: few
v_gene: TRBV5-5
j_gene: TRBJ1-2
d_gene: TRBD1
CDR3nt: TGTGCCAGCAGTCTAGGACAGGTCTATGGCTACACCTTC
CDR3aa: CASSLGQVYGYTF

abundance: .
v_gene: TRBV4-3
j_gene: TRBJ1-1
d_gene: .
CDR3nt: TGCGCCAGCAGCCAAGAGTACAGCCCCCCGAACACTGAAGCTTTCTTT
CDR3aa: CASSQEYSPPNTEAFF

abundance: .
v_gene: TRBV4-3
j_gene: TRBJ1-4
d_gene: .
CDR3nt: TGCGCCAGCAGCCTATCTTGGGGCAGTAAGGAGGAAAAACTGTTTTTT
CDR3aa: CASSLSWGSKEEKLFF

abundance: .
v_gene: TRBV6-5
j_gene: TRBJ2-7
d_gene: .
CDR3nt: TGTGCCAGCAGTTACTCGACGGGAGTCTACGAGCAGTACTTC
CDR3aa: CASSYSTGVYEQYF

abundance: .
v_gene: TRBV28
j_gene: TRBJ2-1
d_gene: .
CDR3nt: TGTGCCAGCAGTTTAACAGACGACAATGAGCAGTTCTTC
CDR3aa: CASSLTDDNEQFF

abundance: .
v_gene: TRBV7-2
j_gene: TRBJ2-3
d_gene: TRBD2
CDR3nt: TGTGCCAGCAGCTTTACTAGCGGGAGCGGTACAGATACGCAGTATTTT
CDR3aa: CASSFTSGSGTDTQYF

abundance: .
v_gene: TRBV7-2
j_gene: TRBJ2-5
d_gene: TRBD2
CDR3nt: TGTGCCAGCAGCTCGACTAGCGGGAGATTCGAGACCCAGTACTTC
CDR3aa: CASSSTSGRFETQYF

abundance: .
v_gene: TRBV11-3
j_gene: TRBJ2-7
d_gene: TRBD2
CDR3nt: TGTGCCAGCAGCCGTAGCGGGGGGCCCGGCTACGAGCAGTACTTC
CDR3aa: CASSRSGGPGYEQYF

abundance: .
v_gene: TRBV11-2
j_gene: TRBJ2-1
d_gene: .
CDR3nt: TGTGCCAGCAGCTCGACTCGTAATGAGCAGTTCTTC
CDR3aa: CASSSTRNEQFF

abundance: .
v_gene: TRBV9
j_gene: TRBJ1-2
d_gene: TRBD1
CDR3nt: TGTGCCAGCAGCGCCGGACAGGCTAATTATGGCTACACCTTC
CDR3aa: CASSAGQANYGYTF

abundance: .
v_gene: TRBV5-1
j_gene: TRBJ2-2
d_gene: .
CDR3nt: TGCGCCAGCAGCCCGACAGCGAACACCGGGGAGCTGTTTTTT
CDR3aa: CASSPTANTGELFF

abundance: .
v_gene: TRBV9
j_gene: TRBJ2-1
d_gene: .
CDR3nt: TGTGCCAGCAGCGTAGGTCTCGGTGAGCAGTTCTTC
CDR3aa: CASSVGLGEQFF

abundance: .
v_gene: TRBV5-1
j_gene: TRBJ2-5
d_gene: .
CDR3nt: TGCGCCAGCAGCAAGGACGCAGAGACCCAGTACTTC
CDR3aa: CASSKDAETQYF

abundance: .
v_gene: TRBV7-2
j_gene: TRBJ1-1
d_gene: TRBD1
CDR3nt: TGTGCCAGCAGCCCCGGGACAGGGGGCGCCGCTTTCTTT
CDR3aa: CASSPGTGGAAFF

abundance: .
v_gene: TRBV5-4
j_gene: TRBJ2-5
d_gene: TRBD2
CDR3nt: TGTGCCAGCAGCTTAGCGGGAGGGTCGGGGGAGACCCAGTACTTC
CDR3aa: CASSLAGGSGETQYF

abundance: .
v_gene: TRBV5-1
j_gene: TRBJ2-7
d_gene: TRBD2
CDR3nt: TGCGCCAGCAGCCGGGGGACTAGCGGGAGTCGCTACGAGCAGTACTTC
CDR3aa: CASSRGTSGSRYEQYF

abundance: .
v_gene: TRBV23-1
j_gene: TRBJ2-7
d_gene: .
CDR3nt: TGCGCCAGCAGTCAACCCAGGGCCAACGAGCAGTACTTC
CDR3aa: CASSQPRANEQYF

abundance: .
v_gene: TRBV9
j_gene: TRBJ2-7
d_gene: TRBD2
CDR3nt: TGTGCCAGCAGCCCTTACGGGACTAGCGGGTCCTACGAGCAGTACTTC
CDR3aa: CASSPYGTSGSYEQYF

abundance: .
v_gene: TRBV11-3
j_gene: TRBJ2-5
d_gene: .
CDR3nt: TGTGCCAGCAGCTTATCACGAGAGACCCAGTACTTC
CDR3aa: CASSLSRETQYF

abundance: .
v_gene: TRBV30
j_gene: TRBJ1-4
d_gene: .
CDR3nt: TGTGCCTGGAACGCGGACTCAGCTAATGAAAAACTGTTTTTT
CDR3aa: CAWNADSANEKLFF

abundance: .
v_gene: TRBV2
j_gene: TRBJ1-1
d_gene: .
CDR3nt: TGTGCCAGCAGTAACAGGGATTTTGTAGCTTTCTTT
CDR3aa: CASSNRDFVAFF

abundance: .
v_gene: TRBV28
j_gene: TRBJ2-5
d_gene: .
CDR3nt: TGTGCCAGCAGTTTTACGGGGATGGAGACCCAGTACTTC
CDR3aa: CASSFTGMETQYF

abundance: .
v_gene: TRBV5-1
j_gene: TRBJ2-2
d_gene: .
CDR3nt: TGCGCCAGCAGCTTGTTCAGCGAGAACACCGGGGAGCTGTTTTTT
CDR3aa: CASSLFSENTGELFF

abundance: .
v_gene: TRBV5-4
j_gene: TRBJ2-5
d_gene: TRBD1
CDR3nt: TGTGCCAGCAGCTTGGGACAGGGAAAAGGAGAGACCCAGTACTTC
CDR3aa: CASSLGQGKGETQYF

abundance: .
v_gene: TRBV13
j_gene: TRBJ2-1
d_gene: .
CDR3nt: TGTGCCAGCAGCTTAGACGGGGGAACCGGGACCCCATTTGCCTTCTTC
CDR3aa: CASSLDGGTGTPFAFF

abundance: .
v_gene: TRBV7-2
j_gene: TRBJ1-3
d_gene: .
CDR3nt: TGTGCCAGCAGCCCGTACACCCCGAACTCTGGAAACACCATATATTTT
CDR3aa: CASSPYTPNSGNTIYF

abundance: .
v_gene: TRBV29-1
j_gene: TRBJ2-6
d_gene: TRBD1
CDR3nt: TGCAGCGTTGTGGACAGGGCTGGGGCCAACGTCCTGACTTTC
CDR3aa: CSVVDRAGANVLTF

abundance: .
v_gene: TRBV6-1
j_gene: TRBJ2-7
d_gene: .
CDR3nt: TGTGCCAGCAGGGAGAGCGGGTCCTACGAGCAGTACTTC
CDR3aa: CASRESGSYEQYF

abundance: .
v_gene: TRBV7-2
j_gene: TRBJ1-5
d_gene: .
CDR3nt: TGTGCCAGCAGCTTGCAGGGTGGACAGCCCCAGCATTTT
CDR3aa: CASSLQGGQPQHF